One sample yielded the 25 T cell receptor beta chains listed below, sequenced in a study of T-cell reconstitution after alpha-beta-depleted transplantation in children. Researchers prepared the TCRbeta library using unique molecular identifiers, the study reports. In TCRdb, the PCR reads were re-called with MiXCR into one record per CDR3 protein. The sample contains almost 600,000 distinct CDR3 sequences, about a quarter of which appear only once. Source: PBMCs, taken before TCRalphabeta/CD19-depleted stem cell transplant. Receptor source: a boy less than two years old with Wiskott-Aldrich syndrome, due to receive a stem cell transplant.

The chain joins TRBV27 to TRBJ2-1; possibly TRBD1 for D (5 bases). The V gene lost 11 bases and the J gene lost 8 bases, with 16 bases spanning the gap. CDR3 length: 12 residues. CDR1 and CDR2 from the germline V gene are MNHEY and SMNVEV (reference sequence). This chain's CDR3 is CASGVRVYEQFF. DNA of the CDR3: TGTGCCTCAGGCGTCAGGGTCTATGAGCAGTTCTTC.

The genes are TRBV4-1 and TRBJ1-1; no clear D. The CDR3 extends over 13 amino acids. CDR1 and CDR2 (germline): MGHRA, YSYEKL. V dropped 4 bases and J dropped 11 bases, with 17 bases sitting between them. The CDR3 sequence is CASSPRISGAAFF. DNA of the CDR3: TGCGCCAGCAGCCCACGGATCTCGGGAGCGGCTTTCTTT.

This clonotype has a handful of counts. The rearrangement uses TRBV5-1 and TRBJ2-5; TRBD1 is a possible D gene (6 bases). The CDR3 is 15 amino acids. Germline loops: CDR1 SGHRS, CDR2 YFSETQ. The ends were cut back, 4 bases at V and 1 base at J, with 14 bases in the middle. CDR3 bases: TGCGCCAGCAGCCCAAACGACAGGCCCCAAGAGACCCAGTACTTC. Encoded protein: CASSPNDRPQETQYF.

The chain links TRBV7-6 to TRBJ2-7; 8 nucleotides line up with TRBD1. J gave up 3 bases and V 5 bases, and 12 bases lay outside the gene matches. The V gene's germline CDR1 is SGHVS and CDR2 FNYEAQ. The CDR3 has 16 amino acids. CDR3: CASSRSPGQAFYEQYF. For the CDR3, the DNA is TGTGCCAGCAGCCGTAGTCCGGGACAGGCATTCTACGAGCAGTACTTC.

The sample holds a few counts of this clonotype. J is TRBJ2-2 and V is TRBV11-2, with TRBD2 identical over 8 bases. With V trimmed by 2 bases and J by 0 bases, 5 bases remained unmatched. The CDR3 covers 17 residues. Germline CDR1 and CDR2: SGHAT and FQNNGV. CDR3 DNA: TGTGCCAGCAGCTTACGCCCTAGCGGGCCGAACACCGGGGAGCTGTTTTTT. Translated, it gives CASSLRPSGPNTGELFF.

This clonotype occurred a few times. The chain has TRBV10-1 and TRBJ2-1; 14 bases are a match to TRBD2. The length of the CDR3 is 13 residues. The germline V gene has CDR1 WNHNN and CDR2 SYGVQD (reference sequence). V was clipped by 8 bases and J by 6 bases; unmatched bases: 0. CDR3 in DNA: TGCGCCAGCGGGACTAGCGGGAGCAATGAGCAGTTCTTC. Amino acid sequence: CASGTSGSNEQFF.

The chain recombines TRBV14 with TRBJ2-1, with 8 positions matching TRBD1. The CDR3 runs to 16 residues. Germline-derived CDR1 and CDR2 are SGHDN and FVKESK. V dropped 4 bases and J dropped 4; count of bases not matched to a gene: 9. CDR3 bases: TGTGCCAGCAGCCGGAGAACCGGACAGGGATACAATGAGCAGTTCTTC. This codes for CASSRRTGQGYNEQFF. Combining the CDR3 with reference TRBV14 and TRBJ2-1 gives the whole variable domain EAGVTQFPSHSVIEKGQTVTLRCDPISGHDNLYWYRRVMGKEIKFLLHFVKESKQDESGMPNNRFLAERTGGTYSTLKVQPAELEDSGVYFCASSRRTGQGYNEQFFGPGTRLTVL.

This clonotype appeared once. The J gene is TRBJ2-3, the V gene TRBV11-2; 10 bases are a match to TRBD2. CDR1 is SGHAT, CDR2 FQNNGV, per germline. There are 20 residues in the CDR3. The V segment lost 0 bases and the J segment 2 bases; nucleotides outside the gene matches: 14. The DNA for the CDR3 is TGTGCCAGCAGCTTAGATTTTTTTGGAGGACTAGCGGACCCCACAGATACGCAGTATTTT. It translates to CASSLDFFGGLADPTDTQYF.

This sequence joins TRBV5-1 and TRBJ2-7; tentative D call: TRBD1 (5 bases). CDR3 size: 11 residues. The V gene's germline CDR1 is SGHRS and CDR2 YFSETQ. V was cut by 6 bases and J by 3 bases, with 7 bases left in between. This CDR3 reads CASKQGYEQYF. The CDR3 DNA follows: TGCGCCAGCAAGCAGGGCTACGAGCAGTACTTC.

The count of this clonotype is one. The chain combines TRBV6-2 or TRBV6-3 with TRBJ2-1, with D possibly being TRBD1 (5 bases). Germline V lookup: CDR1 MNHEY, CDR2 SVGEGT. The CDR3 loop spans 14 amino acids. V lost 2 bases and J lost 7, with 12 bases in between. The DNA for the CDR3 is TGTGCCAGCAGTTACACCCAGGGTTCAAATGAGCAGTTCTTC. This sequence encodes CASSYTQGSNEQFF.

This clonotype showed up many times. The chain is built from TRBV5-4 and TRBJ2-2; no firm D call. V was cut by 0 bases and J by 0 bases, with 6 bases left in between. This CDR3 is 15 amino acids long. The V gene's germline CDR1 is SGHNT and CDR2 YYREEE (reference sequence). Here the CDR3 reads CASSLDMANTGELFF. In DNA form, the CDR3 reads TGTGCCAGCAGCTTGGATATGGCGAACACCGGGGAGCTGTTTTTT. Full variable domain (missing parts from reference TRBV5-4 and TRBJ2-2): ETGVTQSPTHLIKTRGQQVTLRCSSQSGHNTVSWYQQALGQGPQFIFQYYREEENGRGNFPPRFSGLQFPNYSSELNVNALELDDSALYLCASSLDMANTGELFFGEGSRLTVL.

This clonotype was counted a few times. V gene TRBV3-1 combines with J gene TRBJ2-1; D is undetermined. V lost 0 bases, J lost 15 bases, and 12 bases lay in between. CDR1 LGHDT and CDR2 YNNKEL come from the germline V gene (reference sequence). The CDR3 is made up of 12 amino acids. CDR3 in DNA: TGTGCCAGCAGCCAAGATACCCGTCCCCCGTTCTTC. Protein: CASSQDTRPPFF.

This chain links TRBV12-3 or TRBV12-4 with TRBJ2-1; D is possibly TRBD1 (6 bases). Trimming left V 6 bases short and J 3 bases short, with 15 bases between. The CDR3 length is 15 residues. CDR3 region: CASRVGAHNYNEQFF. In DNA form, the CDR3 reads TGTGCCAGCAGGGTGGGGGCCCACAACTACAATGAGCAGTTCTTC.

V and J are TRBV19 and TRBJ2-2; weak D call: TRBD2 (6 bases). Per the germline V gene, CDR1 is LNHDA and CDR2 is SQIVND (reference sequence). The CDR3 runs 16 residues. V was shortened by 1 base and J by 5 bases, with 14 bases between the two germline ends. As DNA, the CDR3 is TGTGCCAGTAGTATAGTTTTGTCGGGAGTAACCGGGGAGCTGTTTTTT. Translation: CASSIVLSGVTGELFF.

The chain employs TRBV11-2 and TRBJ2-7; 7 nucleotides align to TRBD1. With V trimmed by 5 bases and J by 6 bases, 13 bases remained unmatched. Germline V gene lookup returns CDR1 SGHAT and CDR2 FQNNGV. The CDR3 is 15 residues long. The CDR3 region is CASSRDREPNFEQYF. Written as DNA, the CDR3 is TGTGCCAGCAGCAGAGACAGGGAACCGAATTTCGAGCAGTACTTC.

This clonotype was seen a handful of times. The V gene is TRBV2, the J gene TRBJ1-1; D possibly corresponds to TRBD1 (6 bases). Trimming pared 7 bases from V and 4 bases from J, leaving 13 bases between. The germline V gene encodes CDR1 SNHLY and CDR2 FYNNEI. This CDR3 has 13 residues. CDR3 coding DNA: TGTGCCAGCATCGTCAGGGGAAGCACTGAAGCTTTCTTT. Translated: CASIVRGSTEAFF.

This clonotype was observed a handful of times. This chain connects TRBV4-2 to TRBJ2-1; TRBD2 aligns across 9 bases. Germline CDR1 is LGHNA and CDR2 is YNFKEQ. V dropped 0 bases and J dropped 8; count of bases not matched to a gene: 8. This CDR3 is built from 16 residues. The CDR3 DNA sequence: TGTGCCAGCAGCCAAGATAGGGCGGGAGGGCCTCATGAGCAGTTCTTC. Its protein product is CASSQDRAGGPHEQFF.

This rearrangement joins TRBV5-1 to TRBJ1-6; D perhaps matches TRBD1 (5 bases). The CDR3 covers 15 residues. Germline-derived CDR1 and CDR2 are SGHRS and YFSETQ. Trimming shortened V by 0 bases and J by 9 bases, and 13 bases separated the two germline ends. The CDR3 DNA follows: TGCGCCAGCAGCTTGGTCGGCGGGAGGGGTTCACCCCTCCACTTT. This codes for CASSLVGGRGSPLHF.

Only a few counts were recorded for this clonotype. V and J are TRBV20-1 and TRBJ2-7; 13 bases are a match to TRBD2. The CDR3 is 15 amino acids. Germline lookup yields CDR1 DFQATT and CDR2 SNEGSKA (reference sequence). V gave up 5 bases and J gave up 7 bases; unmatched junction bases: 11. This CDR3 reads CSASGGTSGIREQYF. DNA of the CDR3: TGCAGTGCTTCCGGGGGGACTAGCGGGATTCGTGAGCAGTACTTC.

This chain joins TRBV20-1 and TRBJ2-1, with 7 bases matching TRBD2. V shed 0 bases and J 16 bases; nucleotides not matched to a gene: 9. The germline CDR1 and CDR2 sequences are DFQATT and SNEGSKA (reference sequence). The CDR3 runs to 12 residues. CDR3 nucleotide sequence: TGCAGTGCTAGAGAGACTAGCTCCACAAAATTCTTC. It translates to CSARETSSTKFF.

The chain combines TRBV29-1 with TRBJ2-2; a possible D gene is TRBD2 (6 bases). The CDR3 consists of 13 residues. Germline values: CDR1 SQVTM, CDR2 ANQGSEA. Trimming cost V 6 bases and J 5 bases, with 13 bases left between them. The CDR3 loop reads CSVPGVRTGELFF. The CDR3 region has the DNA TGCAGCGTCCCGGGGGTTCGGACCGGGGAGCTGTTTTTT.

The V call is TRBV20-1, the J call TRBJ1-2; maybe TRBD1 (6 bases). This CDR3 is built from 10 residues. Germline values: CDR1 DFQATT, CDR2 SNEGSKA (reference sequence). V lost 7 bases and J lost 8, with 11 bases in between. The CDR3 spells CSGGQKGYTF. The CDR3 coding sequence is TGCAGTGGGGGACAAAAAGGCTACACCTTC.

The V and J genes are TRBV3-1 and TRBJ2-7; a possible D gene is TRBD2 (5 bases). Germline V gene data show CDR1 as LGHDT and CDR2 as YNNKEL (reference sequence). The CDR3 runs to 15 residues. The V and J ends lost 5 bases and 1 base respectively, with 15 bases between them. The CDR3 reads CASSLDSSGSYEQYF. DNA of the CDR3: TGTGCCAGCAGCTTAGACTCCTCGGGGTCCTACGAGCAGTACTTC.

V and J are TRBV6-1 and TRBJ2-2; D call uncertain. The CDR3 consists of 15 residues. Trimming left V 7 bases short and J 0 bases short, with 12 bases between. Germline V lookup: CDR1 MNHNS, CDR2 SASEGT. The CDR3: CASISGDANTGELFF. The CDR3 DNA sequence: TGTGCCAGCATCTCGGGTGACGCGAACACCGGGGAGCTGTTTTTT.

The rearrangement uses TRBV10-3 and TRBJ2-5, with D perhaps assigned TRBD1 or TRBD2 (5 bases each). Looked up from germline, CDR1 is ENHRY and CDR2 is SYGVKD. The CDR3 is made up of 13 amino acids. The V end was cut by 4 bases, the J end by 5 bases, with 11 bases between. The CDR3, as DNA: TGTGCCATCAGTGGGGGACCCAGGGAGACCCAGTACTTC. Residues: CAISGGPRETQYF.